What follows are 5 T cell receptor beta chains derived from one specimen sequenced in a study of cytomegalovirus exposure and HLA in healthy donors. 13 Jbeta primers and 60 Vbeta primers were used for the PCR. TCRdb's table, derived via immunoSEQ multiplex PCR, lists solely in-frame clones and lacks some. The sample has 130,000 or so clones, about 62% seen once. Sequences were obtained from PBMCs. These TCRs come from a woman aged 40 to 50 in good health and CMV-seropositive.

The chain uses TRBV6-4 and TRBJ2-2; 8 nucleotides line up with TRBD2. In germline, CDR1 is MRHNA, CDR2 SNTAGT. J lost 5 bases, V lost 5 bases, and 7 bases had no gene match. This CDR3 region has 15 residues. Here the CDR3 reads CASSPGTSETGELFF. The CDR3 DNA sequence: TGTGCCAGCAGTCCTGGGACTAGTGAAACCGGGGAGCTGTTTTTT.

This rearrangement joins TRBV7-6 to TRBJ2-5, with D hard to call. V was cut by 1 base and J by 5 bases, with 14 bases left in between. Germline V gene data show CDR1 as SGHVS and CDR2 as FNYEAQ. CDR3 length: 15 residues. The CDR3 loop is CASSLGAPARETQYF. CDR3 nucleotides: TGTGCCAGCAGCTTAGGGGCCCCGGCACGGGAGACCCAGTACTTC.

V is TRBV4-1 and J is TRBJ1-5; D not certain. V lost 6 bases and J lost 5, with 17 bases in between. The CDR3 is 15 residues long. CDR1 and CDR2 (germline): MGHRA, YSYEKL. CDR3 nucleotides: TGCGCCAGCAGTGTTGCAATAAATCGGGATCAGCCCCAGCATTTT. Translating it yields CASSVAINRDQPQHF.

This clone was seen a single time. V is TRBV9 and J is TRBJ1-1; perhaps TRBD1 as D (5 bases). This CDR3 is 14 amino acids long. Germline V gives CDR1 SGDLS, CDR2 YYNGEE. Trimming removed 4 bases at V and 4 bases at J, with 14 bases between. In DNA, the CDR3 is TGTGCCAGCAGCCCAGGGTGGCTCGGCACTGAAGCTTTCTTT. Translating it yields CASSPGWLGTEAFF.

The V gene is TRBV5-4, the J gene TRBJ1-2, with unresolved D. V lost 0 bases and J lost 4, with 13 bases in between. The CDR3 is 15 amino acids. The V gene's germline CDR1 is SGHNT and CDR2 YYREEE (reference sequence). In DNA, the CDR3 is TGTGCCAGCAGCTTGGGTTCCGGGGTAGGCTATGGCTACACCTTC. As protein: CASSLGSGVGYGYTF.